This T cell receptor (beta chain) stems from a study of OX40 agonist ivuxolimab in advanced cancers. Regarding this clone: The antigen is not known.

V lost 2 bases to trimming and J lost 9 bases, with 8 bases between them. Germline V gene sequence: CDR1 DFQATT, CDR2 SNEGSKA (reference sequence). The CDR3 spans 11 residues. Study-wide results and caveats: Some nonresponders likewise displayed low normalized T-cell clonal expansion. In the expanded peripheral T cells, antigen specificity was never determined. Clonal expansion by week 6 occurred in CD4+ and CD8+ blood T cells (at 0.1 to 3.0 mg/kg).

Patients were ineligible given autoimmune disease history or systemic immunosuppression. The table came from immunoSEQ multiplex PCR; TCRdb's copy has only in-frame clones and leaves some out. The sample has roughly 38,000 clones, roughly 90% seen once; the top ten hold under 0.65%. The specimen was CD4+ or CD8+ T cells sorted from blood, collected in a trial of the OX40 agonist ivuxolimab. This clonotype was obtained from an adult with an advanced solid tumor such as melanoma, head and neck, liver or kidney cancer. The V call is TRBV20-1, the J call TRBJ2-1; no reliable D call. CDR3 region: CSARRVVEQFF. DNA of the CDR3: TGCAGTGCTAGAAGAGTCGTTGAGCAGTTCTTC.